This is a list of T cell receptor beta chains from one sample in a study of T cells in Graves' hyperthyroidism and ophthalmopathy. One entry per CDR3 protein, called by TCRdb with MiXCR from the multiplex PCR reads. The table records about 500,000 distinct CDR3 sequences, around 15% of them present only once. The sample was blood. These receptors were collected from a woman in her 30s with Graves' ophthalmopathy. The conserved cysteine and the conserved F or W are not part of the CDR3 here.

V	J	CDR3
TRBV28	TRBJ1-5	ASSFIGAGGFVQPQH
TRBV27	TRBJ2-7	ASSSLGLADEQY
TRBV6-1	TRBJ2-1	ASSEDERYEQF
TRBV19	TRBJ2-1	ASSIGSGTYNEQF
TRBV9	TRBJ2-5	ASSVGAGHQETQY
TRBV20-1	TRBJ1-2	SARDYRDYGYT
TRBV5-1	TRBJ2-7	ASSLLSGQGGYEQY
TRBV4-3	TRBJ1-2	ASSQDNHYGYT
TRBV7-2	TRBJ2-1	ASSLAHKDEQF
TRBV5-1	NA	ASSGVPTDTQH
TRBV7-8	TRBJ2-5	ASLTGPGGEETQY
TRBV7-9	TRBJ1-3	ASSDSGSGNTIY
TRBV5-1	TRBJ2-7	ASSSDSPRDEQY
TRBV28	TRBJ2-3	ASSASGRTSTDTQY
TRBV10-3	TRBJ2-3	ATGTSGTDTQY
TRBV20-1	TRBJ2-3	SASPPQGASTDTQY
TRBV10-2	TRBJ2-2	ASSDISGSRTGELF
TRBV5-1	TRBJ2-7	ASSLAAGGPSYEQY